This TCR beta chain was sequenced for a study of metastatic and nonmetastatic thyroid tumors. Study information: Comparison of repertoires was carried out across blood and tumor or nodule tissue from malignant and benign thyroid patients. General study findings and limits: A significant increase in TCR beta diversity was reportedly seen in malignant thyroid tumors relative to benign nodules, in blood and tumor.

In the study's own analysis: In papillary thyroid cancer, a distant-metastasis classifier was built using CDR3 differences across clinicopathological groups. From the PCR reads, TCRdb re-called clones with MiXCR. For this entry, the V and J calls and clone size follow TCRdb and not the study's own pipeline. The table records 25,000 to 35,000 clones, roughly 16% of them present only once. The V end lost 1 base, the J end lost 5 bases, and 11 bases lay between the germline ends. The CDR3 has 14 amino acids. The germline V gene has CDR1 LNHNV and CDR2 YYDKDF (reference sequence). Ahead of thyroid surgery, no patient had received treatment of any kind. This clone appeared many times. The antigen is undetermined.

The sample comprised blood. The chain uses TRBV15 and TRBJ1-1, with D maybe TRBD1 (5 bases). The source of this sequence is a female donor with papillary thyroid cancer or a benign thyroid nodule (not recorded which). Some clones in this sample may be carry-over from other donors' samples. For the CDR3, the DNA is TGTGCCACCAGCAGAGGATTAGGGGATACTGAAGCTTTCTTT. Translated, it gives CATSRGLGDTEAFF.